Listed below are T cell receptor beta chains from one sample, sequenced in a study of T cell changes during pregnancy in multiple sclerosis. Sequenced by immunoSEQ multiplex PCR; TCRdb stores in-frame clones only, minus some. In the table there are approximately 70,000 clones, 92% of which are singletons. The material was peripheral blood, obtained in the second trimester of pregnancy. Receptors were obtained from a female donor in good health, enrolled as a control in a pregnancy study. Each CDR3 is given with its conserved first and last residue. Each record gives: J gene, D gene, clone size, V gene, CDR3 DNA, CDR3 protein. D genes are given only for firm matches. Size values are once, few and many counts, or a class for expanded clones, and some rows have none.

j_call: TRBJ2-7
d_call: .
clone_size: .
v_call: TRBV4-3
cdr3_nt: TGCGCCAGCAGCCAAGAAGAGGCCTCTTCCTACGAGCAGTACTTC
cdr3_aa: CASSQEEASSYEQYF

j_call: TRBJ2-3
d_call: TRBD1
clone_size: .
v_call: TRBV27
cdr3_nt: TGTGCCAGCAGTCAGGACAGGGGCACAGATACGCAGTATTTT
cdr3_aa: CASSQDRGTDTQYF

j_call: TRBJ1-2
d_call: .
clone_size: .
v_call: TRBV28
cdr3_nt: TGTGCCGGCTCAGGGGCCTATGGCTACACCTTC
cdr3_aa: CAGSGAYGYTF

j_call: TRBJ2-5
d_call: .
clone_size: .
v_call: TRBV28
cdr3_nt: TGTGCCAGCAGTACTGGGTTTCGCACACCGCTAGCTCAAAGCCAAGAGACCCAGTACTTC
cdr3_aa: CASSTGFRTPLAQSQETQYF

j_call: TRBJ2-1
d_call: .
clone_size: .
v_call: TRBV27
cdr3_nt: TGTGCCAGCAGTAGCCCGGACGTGGGGAGCAGGAATGAGCAGTTCTTC
cdr3_aa: CASSSPDVGSRNEQFF

j_call: TRBJ2-5
d_call: .
clone_size: .
v_call: TRBV7-8
cdr3_nt: TGTGCCAGCTCGGGTGGTCGGGAGACCCAGTACTTC
cdr3_aa: CASSGGRETQYF

j_call: TRBJ2-7
d_call: .
clone_size: .
v_call: TRBV28
cdr3_nt: TGTGCCAGCAGTTTCGTCGCTTTACTAAGAACCTACGAGCAGTACTTC
cdr3_aa: CASSFVALLRTYEQYF

j_call: TRBJ2-3
d_call: TRBD2
clone_size: .
v_call: TRBV6-4
cdr3_nt: TGTGCCAGCAGTTTGTCTAGCGGGAGCCCAGATACGCAGTATTTT
cdr3_aa: CASSLSSGSPDTQYF

j_call: TRBJ1-4
d_call: .
clone_size: .
v_call: TRBV7-9
cdr3_nt: TGTGCCAGCAGCCCCCAGGGAGGGTATGAAAAACTGTTTTTT
cdr3_aa: CASSPQGGYEKLFF

j_call: TRBJ1-4
d_call: .
clone_size: .
v_call: TRBV30
cdr3_nt: TGTGCCTGGAGTTTCGGTCAAGAGGATGAAAAACTGTTTTTT
cdr3_aa: CAWSFGQEDEKLFF

j_call: TRBJ2-5
d_call: TRBD1
clone_size: .
v_call: TRBV9
cdr3_nt: TGTGCCAGCAGCCGCACAGGGGGCCGGCAAGAGACCCAGTACTTC
cdr3_aa: CASSRTGGRQETQYF

j_call: TRBJ2-3
d_call: .
clone_size: .
v_call: TRBV5-1
cdr3_nt: TGCGCCAGCAGCTTGGCAGGGGCTGAAGATACGCAGTATTTT
cdr3_aa: CASSLAGAEDTQYF

j_call: TRBJ1-5
d_call: .
clone_size: .
v_call: TRBV5-6
cdr3_nt: TGTGCCAGCAGCTTGGAAATAGGAGGGCCCCAGCATTTT
cdr3_aa: CASSLEIGGPQHF

j_call: TRBJ2-7
d_call: TRBD1
clone_size: .
v_call: TRBV18
cdr3_nt: TGTGCCAGCTCACCCCGGACAGGTACGACCGACGAGCAGTACTTC
cdr3_aa: CASSPRTGTTDEQYF

j_call: TRBJ1-3
d_call: .
clone_size: .
v_call: TRBV15
cdr3_nt: TGTGCCACCAGCTATAACTCTGGAAACACCATATATTTT
cdr3_aa: CATSYNSGNTIYF

j_call: TRBJ1-2
d_call: TRBD1
clone_size: .
v_call: TRBV29-1
cdr3_nt: TGCAGCGTTGAAGTAGGACAGGGCGTGAAATATGGCTACACCTTC
cdr3_aa: CSVEVGQGVKYGYTF

j_call: TRBJ2-7
d_call: .
clone_size: .
v_call: TRBV5-6
cdr3_nt: TGTGCCAGCAGCCCGTGGGGACATCTTACTCTCCACGAGCAGTACTTC
cdr3_aa: CASSPWGHLTLHEQYF

j_call: TRBJ2-1
d_call: .
clone_size: .
v_call: TRBV4-3
cdr3_nt: TGCGCCAGCAGCCAAGATAGGCGGCTAGCTGGCAATGAGCAGTTCTTC
cdr3_aa: CASSQDRRLAGNEQFF

j_call: TRBJ2-7
d_call: TRBD1
clone_size: .
v_call: TRBV19
cdr3_nt: TGTGCCAGTAGTATTCCGGGACAGGGTTACGAGCAGTACTTC
cdr3_aa: CASSIPGQGYEQYF

j_call: TRBJ2-7
d_call: .
clone_size: .
v_call: TRBV29-1
cdr3_nt: TGCAGCGCTAATTACAGGAGCTCCTACGAGCAGTACTTC
cdr3_aa: CSANYRSSYEQYF

j_call: TRBJ1-1
d_call: TRBD1
clone_size: .
v_call: TRBV19
cdr3_nt: TGTGCCAGTAGTATAGTCCTCGGGCAGGGGGCAGGACGGACTGAAGCTTTCTTT
cdr3_aa: CASSIVLGQGAGRTEAFF

j_call: TRBJ2-6
d_call: TRBD1
clone_size: .
v_call: TRBV5-1
cdr3_nt: TGCGCCAGCAGCCTACCATGGGGACAGGCTAACTCTGGGGCCAACGTCCTGACTTTC
cdr3_aa: CASSLPWGQANSGANVLTF

j_call: TRBJ2-2
d_call: .
clone_size: .
v_call: TRBV18
cdr3_nt: TGTGCCAGCTCACCACCCAGCACCGGGGAGCTGTTTTTT
cdr3_aa: CASSPPSTGELFF

j_call: TRBJ1-2
d_call: .
clone_size: .
v_call: TRBV6-5
cdr3_nt: TGTGCCAGCAGTTACAACGACAGACGAGCTAACTATGGCTACACCTTC
cdr3_aa: CASSYNDRRANYGYTF

j_call: TRBJ2-7
d_call: .
clone_size: once
v_call: TRBV13
cdr3_nt: TGTGCCAGCAGCTTAGGGGTTTCGAGGGAGCAGTACTTC
cdr3_aa: CASSLGVSREQYF

j_call: TRBJ1-4
d_call: .
clone_size: few
v_call: TRBV30
cdr3_nt: TGTGCCTGGAGTGGGCCCGCAGAAGGGGTACTGTTTTTT
cdr3_aa: CAWSGPAEGVLFF